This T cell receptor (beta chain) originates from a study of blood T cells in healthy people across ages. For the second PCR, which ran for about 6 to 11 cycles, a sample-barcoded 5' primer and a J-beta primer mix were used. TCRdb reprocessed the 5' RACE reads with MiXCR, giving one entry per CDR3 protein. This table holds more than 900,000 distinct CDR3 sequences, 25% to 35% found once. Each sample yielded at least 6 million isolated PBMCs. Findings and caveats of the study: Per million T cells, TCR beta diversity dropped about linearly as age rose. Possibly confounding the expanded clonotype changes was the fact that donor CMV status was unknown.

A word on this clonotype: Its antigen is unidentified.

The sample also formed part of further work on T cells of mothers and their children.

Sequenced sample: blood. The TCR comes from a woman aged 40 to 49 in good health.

The CDR3 loop is CASSQTGGTDTQYF. The CDR3, as DNA: TGTGCCAGCAGTCAGACGGGTGGCACAGATACGCAGTATTTT. The chain combines TRBV3-1 with TRBJ2-3; D gene unclear. Trimming stripped 6 bases from V and 1 base from J, with 11 bases between. The CDR3 totals 14 residues. The germline CDR1 and CDR2 sequences are LGHDT and YNNKEL (reference sequence).